This entry lists 26 T cell receptor beta chains sequenced from one sample in a study of T cell repertoires in cytomegalovirus infection. These receptors have no identified antigens. From the reads, TCRdb called clonotypes with MiXCR, one entry per CDR3 protein. Of around 100,000 distinct CDR3 sequences listed, under 50% are singletons. Sequencing was performed on CD8+ T cells from cultured PBMCs, taken from culture after CMV antigen stimulation. These receptors came from a human donor in good health (CMV status not recorded). Some clones in this sample may be carry-over from other donors' samples.

The chain carries TRBV28 and TRBJ1-4; 12 positions match TRBD1. Germline V gene lookup returns CDR1 MDHEN and CDR2 SYDVKM. The V gene end was trimmed by 5 bases and the J gene end by 5 bases; junction bases not matched to a gene: 12. The CDR3 runs to 18 residues. CDR3 in DNA: TGTGCCAGCAGTCCCATACGGGACAGGGGGCCGGGGAATGAAAAACTGTTTTTT. This translates into CASSPIRDRGPGNEKLFF. Looking up the rest from reference TRBV28 and TRBJ1-4 gives the full variable domain: DVKVTQSSRYLVKRTGEKVFLECVQDMDHENMFWYRQDPGLGLRLIYFSYDVKMKEKGDIPEGYSVSREKKERFSLILESASTNQTSMYLCASSPIRDRGPGNEKLFFGSGTQLSVL.

This chain links TRBV4-2 with TRBJ1-1, with D perhaps matching TRBD1 (6 bases). Per the germline V gene, CDR1 is LGHNA and CDR2 is YNFKEQ. This CDR3 spans 15 amino acids. V lost 1 base and J lost 6, with 15 bases in between. As DNA, the CDR3 is TGTGCCAGCAGCCAAGGCACAGGGATAGACGCTGAAGCTTTCTTT. It is translated as CASSQGTGIDAEAFF.

Only a few counts were recorded for this clonotype. The CDR3 region has the DNA TGTGCCAGCAGCTTACAGGGGGGGTATGGCTACACCTTC. It specifies CASSLQGGYGYTF. The chain couples TRBV7-8 to TRBJ1-2; 7 bases fit TRBD1. V trimming: 2 bases; J trimming: 5 bases; junction bases outside the gene matches: 2. The germline V gene has CDR1 SGHVS and CDR2 FQNEAQ. The CDR3 spans 13 residues.

Ten or more counts support this clonotype. This chain uses TRBV15 with TRBJ1-1; D remains ambiguous. The CDR3 loop spans 17 amino acids. Trimming cost V 0 bases and J 4 bases, with 18 bases left between them. In germline, CDR1 is LNHNV, CDR2 YYDKDF (reference sequence). The CDR3 loop is CATSRDSRVERSTEAFF. The CDR3 region has the DNA TGTGCCACCAGCAGAGATTCGAGGGTGGAAAGGAGCACTGAAGCTTTCTTT. The entire variable domain, with the rest obtained from reference TRBV15 and TRBJ1-1, is as follows: DAMVIQNPRYQVTQFGKPVTLSCSQTLNHNVMYWYQQKSSQAPKLLFHYYDKDFNNEADTPDNFQSRRPNTSFCFLDIRSPGLGDTAMYLCATSRDSRVERSTEAFFGQGTRLTVV.

In this sample, this clonotype turned up many times. This chain uses TRBV12-3 or TRBV12-4 with TRBJ2-3; a possible D gene is TRBD2 (6 bases). With 5 bases removed from V and 4 bases from J, the gap between germline ends came to 10 bases. The CDR3 runs to 13 residues. The CDR3 sequence is CASSKLAPDTQYF. CDR3 nucleotides: TGTGCCAGCAGTAAACTAGCCCCAGATACGCAGTATTTT.

In this sample, this clonotype turned up a few times. V gene TRBV7-8 combines with J gene TRBJ1-2, with D unresolved. Germline loops: CDR1 SGHVS, CDR2 FQNEAQ. Trimming pared 4 bases from V and 7 bases from J, leaving 16 bases between. This CDR3 region has 14 residues. CDR3 region: CASSSTIDGSGYTF. For the CDR3, the DNA is TGTGCCAGCAGCTCAACCATTGACGGTAGTGGCTACACCTTC.

This clonotype was recorded a few times. This chain joins TRBV7-2 and TRBJ2-5, with a weak D call TRBD2 (6 bases). The CDR3 length is 16 residues. V lost 1 base and J lost 2, with 14 bases in between. Germline CDR1 SGHTA, CDR2 FQGNSA. The CDR3 DNA follows: TGTGCCAGCAGCTTAGAGGTCGGCGGGGAACAAGAGACCCAGTACTTC. It encodes CASSLEVGGEQETQYF.

This clonotype was observed a few times. The genes are TRBV28 and TRBJ1-2; tentatively, D is TRBD1 (5 bases). Germline CDR1 and CDR2: MDHEN and SYDVKM. The length of the CDR3 is 13 residues. V dropped 6 bases and J dropped 10 bases, with 18 bases sitting between them. This CDR3 is CASRGTGRSDYTF. CDR3 coding DNA: TGTGCCAGCAGAGGCACAGGACGTTCGGACTACACCTTC.

This clonotype has only a few counts. This chain links TRBV19 with TRBJ1-1; D gene unclear. Germline V CDR1 and CDR2: LNHDA, SQIVND (reference sequence). The germline V and J ends were trimmed by 3 bases and 3 bases, with 8 bases remaining between them. The CDR3 runs to 13 residues. The CDR3 loop reads CASSIGLYTEAFF. For the CDR3, the DNA is TGTGCCAGTAGTATCGGGTTATACACTGAAGCTTTCTTT. Looking up the rest from reference TRBV19 and TRBJ1-1 gives the full variable domain: DGGITQSPKYLFRKEGQNVTLSCEQNLNHDAMYWYRQDPGQGLRLIYYSQIVNDFQKGDIAEGYSVSREKKESFPLTVTSAQKNPTAFYLCASSIGLYTEAFFGQGTRLTVV.

This chain links TRBV7-9 with TRBJ1-5; D uncertain. The V gene lost 3 bases and the J gene lost 2 bases, with 11 bases spanning the gap. The CDR3 length is 15 residues. Germline CDR1 is SEHNR and CDR2 is FQNEAQ (reference sequence). CDR3 amino acids: CASSFVGERNQPQHF. DNA for the CDR3: TGTGCCAGCAGCTTTGTGGGAGAGCGCAATCAGCCCCAGCATTTT.

This chain connects TRBV7-6 to TRBJ1-5; D perhaps matches TRBD1 (6 bases). This CDR3 spans 13 amino acids. V was pared by 6 bases and J by 6 bases, with 12 bases between. Germline-derived CDR1 and CDR2 are SGHVS and FNYEAQ. CDR3 residues: CASSQGGSQPQHF. DNA for the CDR3: TGTGCCAGCAGTCAAGGGGGGAGTCAGCCCCAGCATTTT.

This clonotype showed up just a few times. V usage is TRBV7-6 and J usage is TRBJ1-1; no definite D call. The CDR3 is 15 amino acids. Germline CDR1 is SGHVS and CDR2 is FNYEAQ. V shed 5 bases and J shed 1 base, with 14 bases lying between them. CDR3 in DNA: TGTGCCAGCAGCACCCCGGCGGGGTCGAACACTGAAGCTTTCTTT. Encoded protein: CASSTPAGSNTEAFF.

This clonotype came up a few times. The rearrangement joins TRBV2 to TRBJ2-7; 7 nucleotides line up with TRBD2. CDR3 length: 17 residues. J lost 2 bases, V lost 3 bases, and 13 bases had no gene match. Germline V gene lookup returns CDR1 SNHLY and CDR2 FYNNEI. The CDR3, as DNA: TGTGCCAGCAGTGAGGCCACATCGGGACTATCTACCTACGAGCAGTACTTC. Encoded protein: CASSEATSGLSTYEQYF.

The chain uses TRBV9 and TRBJ2-1, with 9 nucleotides matching TRBD2. Losses at the gene ends were 0 bases for V and 5 bases for J; bases not matched to a gene: 12. Germline CDR1 SGDLS, CDR2 YYNGEE. This CDR3 is built from 18 residues. CDR3 in DNA: TGTGCCAGCAGCGTAGCAGGCGCGGGGGGGCCGATGGACAATGAGCAGTTCTTC. This encodes CASSVAGAGGPMDNEQFF.

The table lists this clonotype with a few counts. This rearrangement joins TRBV6-6 to TRBJ2-7; either TRBD1 or TRBD2 may supply D (5 bases each). The CDR3 length is 16 residues. Germline CDR1 reads MNHNY; CDR2 reads SVGAGI (reference sequence). V shed 0 bases and J shed 0 bases, with 12 bases lying between them. The CDR3 is CASSYSGTDFSYEQYF. CDR3 sequence (DNA): TGTGCCAGCAGTTACTCCGGGACCGACTTCTCCTACGAGCAGTACTTC.

The V and J genes are TRBV12-3 or TRBV12-4 and TRBJ2-3; TRBD2 matches 7 bases. J was trimmed by 4 bases and V by 10 bases; bases with no gene match: 14. There are 15 residues in the CDR3. The CDR3: CATHGNLRGSDTQYF. CDR3 bases: TGTGCCACCCACGGTAACTTGCGGGGGTCAGATACGCAGTATTTT.

The genes are TRBV20-1 and TRBJ1-1; D unresolved. Germline CDR1 is DFQATT and CDR2 is SNEGSKA (reference sequence). The CDR3 extends over 13 amino acids. V lost 1 base and J 5 bases, leaving 11 bases between the germline ends. The CDR3 DNA sequence: TGCAGTGCTAGAGTTCCCATGACGACTGAAGCTTTCTTT. Translated: CSARVPMTTEAFF.

This clonotype was detected a few times. The chain links TRBV28 to TRBJ1-1, with unresolved D. The CDR3 extends over 13 amino acids. Trimming removed 5 bases at V and 0 bases at J, with 7 bases between. Germline assignment: CDR1 MDHEN and CDR2 SYDVKM. CDR3 sequence: CASSATLNTEAFF. As DNA, the CDR3 is TGTGCCAGCAGTGCAACCCTGAACACTGAAGCTTTCTTT. Full variable domain (rest looked up from reference TRBV28 and TRBJ1-1): DVKVTQSSRYLVKRTGEKVFLECVQDMDHENMFWYRQDPGLGLRLIYFSYDVKMKEKGDIPEGYSVSREKKERFSLILESASTNQTSMYLCASSATLNTEAFFGQGTRLTVV.

This clonotype was counted ten times or more. The rearrangement links TRBV7-3 to TRBJ2-3; no firm D call. The germline V gene encodes CDR1 SGHTA and CDR2 FQGTGA. The CDR3 is 16 residues long. Deletions cut 1 base from V and 4 bases from J, with 15 bases between. The CDR3 sequence: CASSLKGWAFPDTQYF. CDR3 DNA: TGTGCCAGCAGCTTAAAAGGGTGGGCGTTCCCAGATACGCAGTATTTT.

The V and J genes are TRBV27 and TRBJ2-2; D unresolved. The CDR3 length is 11 residues. Deletions cut 7 bases from V and 5 bases from J, with 5 bases between. The germline V gene encodes CDR1 MNHEY and CDR2 SMNVEV (reference sequence). CDR3 sequence: CASKTTGELFF. The CDR3 nucleotides are TGTGCCAGCAAGACGACCGGGGAGCTGTTTTTT.

This rearrangement joins TRBV11-2 to TRBJ1-1; 10 nucleotides agree with TRBD1. Per the germline V gene, CDR1 is SGHAT and CDR2 is FQNNGV. V trimming: 2 bases; J trimming: 4 bases; junction bases outside the gene matches: 4. The CDR3 is 15 residues long. This chain's CDR3 is CASSLSWTGGTEAFF. The DNA for the CDR3 is TGTGCCAGCAGCTTAAGTTGGACAGGGGGCACTGAAGCTTTCTTT.

This clonotype was counted ten times or more. DNA of the CDR3: TGTGCCAGCAGCTTAGACGGCGTGGGTGCAGAGACCCAGTACTTC. Protein: CASSLDGVGAETQYF. The V call is TRBV7-2, the J call TRBJ2-5; D is ambiguous. Trimming removed 1 base from V and 4 bases from J, with 13 bases in between. The CDR3 totals 15 residues. Germline lookup yields CDR1 SGHTA and CDR2 FQGNSA.

This clonotype was counted a few times. V and J are TRBV3-1 and TRBJ1-1; D gene uncertain. Germline values: CDR1 LGHDT, CDR2 YNNKEL (reference sequence). The CDR3 loop spans 13 amino acids. The V end was cut by 1 base, the J end by 4 bases, with 7 bases between. The CDR3 DNA is TGTGCCAGCAGCCAAGTGGTTAGCACTGAAGCTTTCTTT. Its protein is CASSQVVSTEAFF.

The genes are TRBV4-1 and TRBJ2-7; 13 positions agree with TRBD2. Trimming removed 0 bases from V and 4 bases from J; junction bases left unmatched: 9. The germline CDR1 and CDR2 sequences are MGHRA and YSYEKL. CDR3 length: 18 amino acids. CDR3 region: CASSQDRTSGGLLYEQYF. The CDR3 nucleotides read TGCGCCAGCAGCCAAGATAGGACTAGCGGGGGCCTTCTTTACGAGCAGTACTTC.

The chain carries TRBV24-1 and TRBJ2-7, with 7 bases fitting TRBD1. This CDR3 is 13 amino acids long. Germline loops: CDR1 KGHDR, CDR2 SFDVKD. The chain's CDR3 is CAVAREGAYEQYF. As DNA, the CDR3 is TGTGCAGTAGCCCGAGAGGGGGCTTACGAGCAGTACTTC.

The rearrangement links TRBV29-1 to TRBJ2-2; 10 bases are a match to TRBD1. The CDR3 length is 14 residues. Germline CDR1 and CDR2: SQVTM and ANQGSEA. Trimming at V came to 7 bases and at J to 7 bases, leaving 9 bases not matched to a gene. The CDR3 DNA follows: TGCAGCGCGGAACGACAGGGGGCAGTCGGGGAGCTGTTTTTT. Its translation is CSAERQGAVGELFF.